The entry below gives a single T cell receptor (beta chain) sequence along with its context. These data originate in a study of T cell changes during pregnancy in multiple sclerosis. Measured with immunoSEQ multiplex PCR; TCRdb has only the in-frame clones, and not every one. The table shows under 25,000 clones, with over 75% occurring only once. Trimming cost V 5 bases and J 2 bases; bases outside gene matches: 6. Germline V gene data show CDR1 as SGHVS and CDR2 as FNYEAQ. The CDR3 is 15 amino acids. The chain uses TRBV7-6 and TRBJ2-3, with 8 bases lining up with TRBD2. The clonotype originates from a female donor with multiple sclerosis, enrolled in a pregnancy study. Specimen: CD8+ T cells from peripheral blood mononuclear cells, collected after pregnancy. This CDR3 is CASSPRGGNTDTQYF. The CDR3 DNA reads TGTGCCAGCAGCCCCCGGGGGGGAAACACAGATACGCAGTATTTT.